This TCR beta chain was sequenced for a study of T cells in Graves' hyperthyroidism and ophthalmopathy. Across the study: Sampling of peripheral blood happened at initial diagnosis, prior to any treatment. Findings of the study overall: Model-based prediction identified ophthalmopathy a median 6.5 months prior to its onset. Most clonotypes that expanded in the thyroid above 0.001 also showed up in blood.

Diagnosing involved the use of clinical symptoms, serum thyroxine and TRAb, thyroid ultrasound and orbital computed tomography. Amplified TCR beta CDR3 regions derived from RNA transcripts. In the first-round RT-PCR of the TCR CDR3, the HTBI primer set was used. MiXCR, run by TCRdb on the multiplex PCR reads, gives a single entry per CDR3 protein. The profile shows 540,000 or so distinct CDR3 sequences, approximately 15% of them singletons. This clonotype showed up just a few times. No antigen is known for it. The germline gives CDR1 SQVTM, CDR2 ANQGSEA. The CDR3 is made up of 12 amino acids. Trimming shortened V by 8 bases and J by 4 bases, and 14 bases separated the two germline ends.

The sample taken for sequencing was blood. The receptor's source is a woman aged 25 to 39 with Graves' hyperthyroidism. The V gene is TRBV29-1, the J gene TRBJ1-2, with a tentative D call TRBD1 (6 bases). In DNA form, the CDR3 reads TGCAGCACCATACAGGGTTCCTATGGCTACACCTTC. It is translated as CSTIQGSYGYTF.